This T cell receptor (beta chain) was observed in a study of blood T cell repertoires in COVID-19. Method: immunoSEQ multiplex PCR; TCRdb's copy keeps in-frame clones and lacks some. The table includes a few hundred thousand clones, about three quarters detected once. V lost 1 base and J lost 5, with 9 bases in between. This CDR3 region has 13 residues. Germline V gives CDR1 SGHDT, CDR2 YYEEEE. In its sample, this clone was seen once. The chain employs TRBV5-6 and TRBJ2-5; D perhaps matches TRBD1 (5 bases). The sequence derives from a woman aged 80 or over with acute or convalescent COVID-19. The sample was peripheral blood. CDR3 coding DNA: TGTGCCAGCAGCTTGTCGACAGCGGAGACCCAGTACTTC. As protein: CASSLSTAETQYF. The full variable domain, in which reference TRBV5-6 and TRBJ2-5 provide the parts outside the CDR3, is DAGVTQSPTHLIKTRGQQVTLRCSPKSGHDTVSWYQQALGQGPQFIFQYYEEEERQRGNFPDRFSGHQFPNYSSELNVNALLLGDSALYLCASSLSTAETQYFGPGTRLLVL.